Presented here are 28 T cell receptor beta chains from one specimen sequenced in a study of molecular identifiers for immune sequencing clone quantification. TCRdb recomputed calls from the PCR reads with MiXCR, one row per CDR3 protein. The table lists some 97,000 distinct CDR3 sequences, approximately 40% of them singletons. Sequenced input: naive CD8+ T cells from blood, with Jurkat cell RNA spiked in. Subset reported: FACS-sorted CD8+CD4-CCR7+CD45RA+ naive T cells. The receptors derive from a human donor in good health. Some libraries in this study had Jurkat cell RNA spiked in.

This clonotype came up a few times. V is TRBV12-3 or TRBV12-4 and J is TRBJ2-5, with TRBD2 matching over 7 bases. V lost 5 bases to trimming and J lost 4 bases; unmatched junction nucleotides: 7. The CDR3 extends over 14 amino acids. CDR3 DNA sequence: TGTGCCAGCAGTCCCCTTGCGGGAGCAGAGACCCAGTACTTC. Translated: CASSPLAGAETQYF.

On this clonotype: One end of the junction fails to match germline, which may point to a read error. The rearrangement links TRBV4-2 to TRBJ2-2; possibly TRBD2 for D (5 bases). The length of the CDR3 is 15 residues. CDR1 and CDR2 (germline): LGHNA, YNFKEQ. As DNA, the CDR3 is TGTGCCAGCAGCCAAGATATTAGGAGACCCGGGGTGCTGTTTTTT. This codes for CASSQDIRRPGVLFF.

With regard to this clonotype: A much bigger clone sits one base away, suggesting this may be a read error. V gene TRBV20-1 combines with J gene TRBJ2-3; 9 bases are shared with TRBD2. CDR3 length equals 12 residues. Germline V gene data show CDR1 as DFQATT and CDR2 as SNEGSKA (reference sequence). Here the CDR3 DNA reads TGCTGTGCCCTCCCCGCGGGAGGGACGCAGTATTTT. Its translation is CCALPAGGTQYF.

This clonotype occurred many times. The gene calls are TRBV28 and TRBJ2-6; either TRBD1 or TRBD2 may supply D (5 bases each). V lost 6 bases and J 1 base, leaving 10 bases between the germline ends. Germline loops: CDR1 MDHEN, CDR2 SYDVKM. The CDR3 is made up of 15 amino acids. The DNA for the CDR3 is TGTGCCAGCAGCCTAGAGGGGTCTGGGGCCAACGTCCTGACTTTC. Its translation: CASSLEGSGANVLTF.

Many counts were recorded for this clonotype. The chain couples TRBV5-4 to TRBJ2-5, with TRBD1 matching over 8 bases. V shed 4 bases, J shed 4 bases, and the junction held 6 bases outside the gene matches. The CDR3 sequence is 14 residues long. Germline V gene lookup returns CDR1 SGHNT and CDR2 YYREEE (reference sequence). The CDR3 region is CASSTGGSSETQYF. The CDR3 bases are TGTGCCAGCAGCACAGGGGGTAGTTCAGAGACCCAGTACTTC.

The chain links TRBV13 to TRBJ2-7; D possibly corresponds to TRBD1 (6 bases). V lost 3 bases to trimming and J lost 7 bases, with 16 bases between them. CDR3 length: 14 residues. Per germline, CDR1 PRHDT and CDR2 FYEKMQ (reference sequence). CDR3 sequence reads: CASSLFMGAKEQYF. The CDR3 region has the DNA TGTGCCAGCAGCTTGTTCATGGGGGCGAAGGAGCAGTACTTC.

Worth noting for this clonotype: With a much larger clone just one base away, this may be a read error. V usage is TRBV28 and J usage is TRBJ2-1; D is unclear. This CDR3 has 15 residues. Germline V CDR1 and CDR2: MDHEN, SYDVKM. The CDR3 sequence: CASSSRRRSYKEQFF. The CDR3 DNA sequence: TGTGCCAGCAGTTCACGCAGAAGGTCCTACAAAGAGCAGTTCTTC.

This clonotype was observed a few times. The chain couples TRBV29-1 to TRBJ2-2; the D gene could be TRBD1 or TRBD2 (6 bases each). Germline CDR1 SQVTM, CDR2 ANQGSEA. The germline V and J ends were trimmed by 7 bases and 2 bases, with 11 bases remaining between them. This CDR3 contains 13 residues. CDR3 DNA sequence: TGCAGCGGCGGGACACCCAACACCGGGGAGCTGTTTTTT. Its translation is CSGGTPNTGELFF.

This rearrangement joins TRBV5-1 to TRBJ2-7, with D perhaps matching TRBD2 (6 bases). Germline V gene sequence: CDR1 SGHRS, CDR2 YFSETQ. This CDR3 is built from 12 residues. The germline V and J ends were trimmed by 5 bases and 11 bases, with 17 bases remaining between them. The CDR3 bases are TGCGCCAGCAGTATTTGGGGCGGGGAGGAGTACTTC. This translates into CASSIWGGEEYF.

J is TRBJ2-1 and V is TRBV28, with 7 positions matching TRBD2. Germline assignment: CDR1 MDHEN and CDR2 SYDVKM. The CDR3 loop spans 14 amino acids. V trimming: 2 bases; J trimming: 7 bases; junction bases outside the gene matches: 5. The CDR3 loop reads CASSLLGRTNEQFF. CDR3 nucleotide sequence: TGTGCCAGCAGTTTACTCGGGAGGACAAATGAGCAGTTCTTC.

This chain uses TRBV6-1 with TRBJ1-5, with D maybe TRBD1 (5 bases). This CDR3 is 13 amino acids long. Germline assignment: CDR1 MNHNS and CDR2 SASEGT. Between the trimmed V and J ends, which lost 5 bases and 2 bases, there was a span of 7 bases. CDR3 sequence reads: CASSIQGNQPQHF. The DNA of the CDR3 is TGTGCCAGCAGTATACAGGGCAATCAGCCCCAGCATTTT.

Details on this clonotype: This may be a read error: a much more frequent sequence differs by one nucleotide. The CDR3 sequence: CASSFRLAGDYEQLF. CDR3 DNA sequence: TGTGCCAGCAGCTTCAGACTAGCGGGAGACTATGAGCAGCTCTTC. The genes are TRBV12-3 or TRBV12-4 and TRBJ2-1; 12 positions match TRBD2. The CDR3 is 15 residues long.

J is TRBJ2-3 and V is TRBV11-1; D not resolved. The CDR3 is 15 residues long. The V gene's germline CDR1 is SGHAT and CDR2 FQDESV (reference sequence). V lost 2 bases and J lost 2, with 11 bases in between. The CDR3 here is CASSLLGMATDTQYF. In DNA form, the CDR3 reads TGTGCCAGCAGCTTACTCGGAATGGCCACAGATACGCAGTATTTT.

The CDR3 DNA follows: TGCTGCGCCCCGTCGACAGAGCTAGCAGATGGCTACACCTTC. Translated: CCAPSTELADGYTF. The chain combines TRBV29-1 with TRBJ1-2, with a tentative D call TRBD1 (5 bases). Germline CDR1 is SQVTM and CDR2 is ANQGSEA. The length of the CDR3 is 14 residues.

About this clonotype itself: Its ends do not fully match the called genes, so a read error is possible. The gene calls are TRBV7-6 and TRBJ2-3; D may be TRBD1 (5 bases). Germline V CDR1 and CDR2: SGHVS, FNYEAQ. The length of the CDR3 is 13 residues. The CDR3 nucleotides are TGTGCCAGCAGCTTAATTATGACAGATACGCAGAATTTT. It translates to CASSLIMTDTQNF.

This clonotype was seen more than once but under ten times. The J gene is TRBJ2-1, the V gene TRBV27; TRBD2 agrees at 10 bases. In germline, CDR1 is MNHEY, CDR2 SMNVEV (reference sequence). The CDR3 runs 16 residues. CDR3 loop: CAGSLTSGATYNEQFF. DNA for the CDR3: TGTGCGGGCAGTTTAACTAGCGGGGCCACCTACAATGAGCAGTTCTTC.

On this clonotype itself: Since a much larger clone is just one base distant, this may be a read error. V gene TRBV7-6 combines with J gene TRBJ1-4, with D tentatively TRBD1 (5 bases). Germline V CDR1 and CDR2: SGHVS, FNYEAQ. The CDR3 runs to 16 residues. CDR3 DNA sequence: TGTGCCAGCAGCTTCCCCAGGGACGCAACTAATGAAAGACTGTTTTTT. This translates into CASSFPRDATNERLFF.

The chain combines TRBV12-3 or TRBV12-4 with TRBJ2-1, with D maybe TRBD2 (5 bases). The V gene lost 3 bases and the J gene lost 9 bases, with 9 bases spanning the gap. The CDR3 is 12 residues long. DNA of the CDR3: TGTGCCAGCAGTTTGATCGGGGTTGAGCAGTTCTTC. Translated: CASSLIGVEQFF.

Note on this clonotype: A junction end diverges from the germline sequence, so it may reflect a read error. V is TRBV12-3 or TRBV12-4 and J is TRBJ2-7, with a tentative D call TRBD2 (5 bases). This CDR3 is 14 amino acids long. This CDR3 reads CASSLSYGVNEQSF. CDR3 sequence (DNA): TGTGCCAGCAGTTTAAGTTACGGGGTGAACGAGCAGTCCTTC.

As regards this clonotype: A read error may be the cause here, since a much bigger clone is one base away. The chain has TRBV28 and TRBJ2-2; 8 nucleotides agree with TRBD2. Germline loops: CDR1 MDHEN, CDR2 SYDVKM. The CDR3 spans 18 residues. CDR3 nucleotides: TGTGCCAGCAGTTTATCCCTGGGAGCGGGAGTGTACACCGGGGAGCTGCTTTTT. It yields the protein CASSLSLGAGVYTGELLF.

Concerning this clonotype: At one end, the junction sequence differs from germline, possibly due to a read error. The chain uses TRBV29-1 and TRBJ2-7; D possibly uses TRBD1 or TRBD2 (5 bases each). CDR3 length: 12 amino acids. CDR1 and CDR2 from the germline V gene are SQVTM and ANQGSEA. For the CDR3, the DNA is TGCAGCGTTGAACGGGACCCCTACGAGCAGTGCTTC. The encoded protein is CSVERDPYEQCF.

Regarding this clonotype: At one boundary the junction diverges from the germline segment, which might be a read error. The J gene is TRBJ2-5, the V gene TRBV7-9; possible D gene TRBD2, 6 bases. This CDR3 has 14 residues. Germline-derived CDR1 and CDR2 are SEHNR and FQNEAQ (reference sequence). The CDR3 coding sequence is TGTGCCAGCGCACCAGTAGCGGCCCAAGAGACCCAGAACTTC. Protein product: CASAPVAAQETQNF.

This clonotype has ten or more counts. The gene calls are TRBV28 and TRBJ1-5, with D tentatively TRBD1 (5 bases). Germline CDR1 MDHEN, CDR2 SYDVKM. The CDR3 runs to 18 residues. V gave up 4 bases and J gave up 0 bases, with 19 bases separating them. CDR3 amino acids: CASSYPQAGYYSNQPQHF. In DNA, the CDR3 is TGTGCCAGCAGTTACCCCCAGGCAGGGTACTATAGCAATCAGCCCCAGCATTTT.

This clonotype was detected only a few times. The V gene is TRBV7-2, the J gene TRBJ2-3; TRBD2 aligns across 7 bases. CDR1 is SGHTA, CDR2 FQGNSA, per germline. This CDR3 has 15 amino acids. The junction had 4 bases not matched to a gene; V was cut back by 2 bases and J by 2 bases. CDR3 sequence (DNA): TGTGCCAGCAGCTTATATAGCGGGTTCACAGATACGCAGTATTTT. Translating it yields CASSLYSGFTDTQYF. The whole variable domain, filled in from reference TRBV7-2 and TRBJ2-3, reads GAGVSQSPSNKVTEKGKDVELRCDPISGHTALYWYRQSLGQGLEFLIYFQGNSAPDKSGLPSDRFSAERTGGSVSTLTIQRTQQEDSAVYLCASSLYSGFTDTQYFGPGTRLTVL.

This clonotype was seen a few times. The rearrangement links TRBV4-3 to TRBJ2-1; D remains ambiguous. V was pared by 4 bases and J by 6 bases, with 10 bases between. The germline gives CDR1 LGHNA, CDR2 YSLEER. The CDR3 has 13 amino acids. CDR3 sequence: CASSPPLRNEQFF. In DNA form, the CDR3 reads TGCGCCAGCAGCCCCCCCCTTCGCAATGAGCAGTTCTTC.

This clonotype was seen only a few times. The rearrangement uses TRBV6-2 or TRBV6-3 and TRBJ1-2; 9 positions agree with TRBD1. J lost 6 bases, V lost 5 bases, and 10 bases had no gene match. Germline CDR1 MNHEY, CDR2 SVGEGT. The CDR3 contains 15 residues. DNA of the CDR3: TGTGCCAGCAGTGCGCAACTACAGGGGGCGGATGGCTACACCTTC. It yields the protein CASSAQLQGADGYTF.

The chain recombines TRBV2 with TRBJ2-3; perhaps TRBD1 as D (5 bases). CDR1 and CDR2 from the germline V gene are SNHLY and FYNNEI. V lost 6 bases and J 0 bases, leaving 10 bases between the germline ends. The CDR3 runs to 14 residues. The CDR3 region is CASRDDSSTDTQYF. CDR3 nucleotides: TGTGCCAGCAGAGATGACAGCAGCACAGATACGCAGTATTTT.

CDR3 DNA sequence: TGCAGTGCTAGAGATCATTCTAGCGGGACGGACACCGGGGAGCTGTTTTTT. Protein product: CSARDHSSGTDTGELFF. The V and J genes are TRBV20-1 and TRBJ2-2; the match to TRBD2 covers 9 bases. The CDR3 extends over 17 amino acids. Germline V gene data show CDR1 as DFQATT and CDR2 as SNEGSKA (reference sequence). V gave up 0 bases and J gave up 3 bases; unmatched junction bases: 8.